These T cell receptor beta chains were read from a single sample in a study of blood T cell repertoires in COVID-19. Sequencing was performed with immunoSEQ multiplex PCR; in TCRdb, only in-frame clones are kept and a portion is missing. Of 200,000 to 250,000 clones listed, about 91% are singletons. The source material was peripheral blood. These receptors were taken from a woman aged 40 to 50 with acute or convalescent COVID-19. CDR3s include the opening cysteine and the closing phenylalanine or tryptophan. D genes are given only for firm matches. For some rows the clone size is stated as once, few or many, or as a class when expanded; others skip it.

TRBV2	.	TRBJ2-1	.	TGTGCCAGCAGGGCGGGACAGTACAATGAGCAGTTCTTC	CASRAGQYNEQFF
TRBV6-5	.	TRBJ1-4	.	TGTGCCAGCAGGGCGACAGGAGGTAATGAAAAACTGTTTTTT	CASRATGGNEKLFF
TRBV10-1	TRBD2	TRBJ2-1	.	TGCGCCAGCAGTGTCTTGCGGGGGGGTTCCTACAATGAGCAGTTCTTC	CASSVLRGGSYNEQFF
TRBV18	.	TRBJ1-2	.	TGTGCCAGCTCACCCGGTTCCACAGGGAACTATGGCTACACCTTC	CASSPGSTGNYGYTF
TRBV13	.	TRBJ2-3	.	TGTGCCAGCAGCTTCGGTGTAAGCACAGATACGCAGTATTTT	CASSFGVSTDTQYF
TRBV10-3	.	TRBJ2-1	.	TGTGCCATCAGTGAGACCACAACTAGAGACCGCTACAATGAGCAGTTCTTC	CAISETTTRDRYNEQFF
TRBV5-4	TRBD2	TRBJ2-3	.	TGTGCCAGCAGCTTGGGGGGACTACCCACAGATACGCAGTATTTT	CASSLGGLPTDTQYF
TRBV5-4	.	TRBJ1-1	.	TGTGCCAGCAGCTTGAGGGCAGGGGAAGTTTGGACTGAAGCTTTCTTT	CASSLRAGEVWTEAFF
TRBV9	.	TRBJ1-2	.	TGTGCCAGCAGCGTAGCGGGGGGCGGCTATGGCTACACCTTC	CASSVAGGGYGYTF
TRBV19	TRBD1	TRBJ2-2	.	TGTGCCAGTAGGACAGGGATTGACACCGGGGAGCTGTTTTTT	CASRTGIDTGELFF
TRBV24-1	.	TRBJ2-5	.	TGTGCCACCAGTGATTTACCTAGGTCGAGGGACCAAGAGACCCAGTACTTC	CATSDLPRSRDQETQYF
TRBV24-1	.	TRBJ1-1	.	TGTGCCACCAGTGATCCCTCGGGAGGAAACACTGAAGCTTTCTTT	CATSDPSGGNTEAFF
TRBV5-5	.	TRBJ1-1	.	TGTGCCAGCAGCTTGTTCGGGGGGAACACTGAAGCTTTCTTT	CASSLFGGNTEAFF
TRBV2	.	TRBJ1-5	once	TGTGCCAGCAGTGGGAGGACGGATAATCAGCCCCAGCATTTT	CASSGRTDNQPQHF
TRBV7-2	.	TRBJ1-2	.	TGTGCCAGCAGCCCGACAGGAGAGGACTATGGCTACACCTTC	CASSPTGEDYGYTF
TRBV5-1	TRBD2	TRBJ2-3	.	TGCGCCAGCAGCTTAGCGGGGACTACAGATACGCAGTATTTT	CASSLAGTTDTQYF
TRBV6-5	.	TRBJ1-5	.	TGTGCCAGCAGCGACGGGGGGATTAGCAATCAGCCCCAGCATTTT	CASSDGGISNQPQHF
TRBV27	TRBD1	TRBJ1-5	.	TGTGCCAGCATGCGGACAGGGGTCCTCTTTAGCAATCAGCCCCAGCATTTT	CASMRTGVLFSNQPQHF
TRBV5-4	.	TRBJ2-3	.	TGTGCCAGCAGCCGGACTATCCTGATGGATACGCAGTATTTT	CASSRTILMDTQYF
TRBV30	.	TRBJ1-2	.	TGTGCCTGGAGTGTGAACCTTCAGGACTATGGCTACACCTTC	CAWSVNLQDYGYTF
TRBV3-1/TRBV3-2	TRBD1	TRBJ1-2	.	TGTGCCAGCAGCCAAGATCGTGGAGACAGGGGGCGGCATGGCTACACCTTC	CASSQDRGDRGRHGYTF
TRBV5-1	TRBD1	TRBJ2-2	.	TGCGCCAGCAGCTCCGGACAGGGGCCTACCGGGGAGCTGTTTTTT	CASSSGQGPTGELFF